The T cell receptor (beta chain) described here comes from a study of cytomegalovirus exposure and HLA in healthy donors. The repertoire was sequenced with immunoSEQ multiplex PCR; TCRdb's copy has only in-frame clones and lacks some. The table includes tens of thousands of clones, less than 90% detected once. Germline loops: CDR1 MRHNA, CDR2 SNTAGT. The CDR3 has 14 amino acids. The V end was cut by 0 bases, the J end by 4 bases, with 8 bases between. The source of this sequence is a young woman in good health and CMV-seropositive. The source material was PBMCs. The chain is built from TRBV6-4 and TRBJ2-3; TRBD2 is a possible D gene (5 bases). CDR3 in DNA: TGTGCCAGCAGTGACTCGGGGAGTCCAGATACGCAGTATTTT. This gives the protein CASSDSGSPDTQYF.